Presented here are 29 T cell receptor beta chains from one specimen sequenced in a study of cytomegalovirus exposure and HLA in healthy donors. Sequencing was performed with immunoSEQ multiplex PCR; in TCRdb, only in-frame clones are kept and a portion is missing. In the table there are around 300,000 clones, roughly 88% of which are singletons. The sequenced material came from PBMCs. The receptors derive from a man aged 25-45 years in good health and CMV-seronegative.

The chain couples TRBV5-1 to TRBJ1-5, with 9 bases lining up with TRBD1. Trimming cost V 1 base and J 5 bases; bases outside gene matches: 4. Germline-derived CDR1 and CDR2 are SGHRS and YFSETQ. CDR3 length: 15 residues. CDR3 region: CASSLTGGSYQPQHF. For the CDR3, the DNA is TGCGCCAGCAGCTTGACAGGGGGCAGCTATCAGCCCCAGCATTTT.

The V gene is TRBV2, the J gene TRBJ1-2; no definite D call. V dropped 8 bases and J dropped 0 bases, with 7 bases sitting between them. Germline V lookup: CDR1 SNHLY, CDR2 FYNNEI. This CDR3 has 12 amino acids. For the CDR3, the DNA is TGTGCCAGCGCACAAACTAACTATGGCTACACCTTC. Its protein is CASAQTNYGYTF.

The table lists this clone with a few counts. This chain uses TRBV6-1 with TRBJ1-5; the D gene is possibly TRBD1 (6 bases). Trimming removed 4 bases from V and 3 bases from J, with 16 bases in between. CDR1 is MNHNS and CDR2 is SASEGT in the germline V gene. The CDR3 spans 16 residues. CDR3 in amino acids: CASSVSRGPVNQPQHF. In DNA form, the CDR3 reads TGTGCCAGCAGTGTGTCCAGGGGCCCCGTCAATCAGCCCCAGCATTTT.

The chain employs TRBV4-1 and TRBJ2-7; TRBD2 aligns across 8 bases. The V gene end was trimmed by 3 bases and the J gene end by 6 bases; junction bases not matched to a gene: 13. From germline, CDR1 is MGHRA and CDR2 YSYEKL. This CDR3 is built from 16 residues. CDR3 region: CASSHPGGAGVGEQYF. The CDR3 nucleotides are TGCGCCAGCAGCCACCCGGGGGGGGCGGGGGTTGGCGAGCAGTACTTC.

CDR3 loop: CASSQVGRGRGDGQETQYF. The CDR3 nucleotides read TGCGCCAGCAGCCAAGTAGGAAGAGGCAGGGGCGACGGCCAAGAGACCCAGTACTTC. The rearrangement joins TRBV4-1 to TRBJ2-5; the D gene is possibly TRBD1 (6 bases). Trimming took 1 base from V and 1 from J, leaving 22 bases between them. CDR1 MGHRA and CDR2 YSYEKL come from the germline V gene. The CDR3 spans 19 residues.

The V gene is TRBV20-1, the J gene TRBJ2-7; tentative D call: TRBD1 (6 bases). The V gene's germline CDR1 is DFQATT and CDR2 SNEGSKA (reference sequence). With 3 bases removed from V and 10 bases from J, the gap between germline ends came to 13 bases. The CDR3 totals 11 residues. The CDR3 coding sequence is TGCAGTGCTAGCTACAGGGCTCATCAGTACTTC. It codes for CSASYRAHQYF.

The chain carries TRBV7-8 and TRBJ1-6; 8 bases agree with TRBD1. CDR1 SGHVS and CDR2 FQNEAQ come from the germline V gene. The V segment lost 5 bases and the J segment 4 bases; nucleotides outside the gene matches: 4. The CDR3 loop spans 15 amino acids. CDR3 nucleotide sequence: TGTGCCAGCAGCATCGGACAGGGATATAATTCACCCCTCCACTTT. Protein product: CASSIGQGYNSPLHF.

The V call is TRBV5-6, the J call TRBJ1-4; D is possibly TRBD1 (6 bases). The germline gives CDR1 SGHDT, CDR2 YYEEEE. The CDR3 sequence is 17 residues long. The V end was cut by 3 bases, the J end by 3 bases, with 18 bases between. The CDR3 loop reads CASSWSVGGAANEKLFF. CDR3 nucleotide sequence: TGTGCCAGCAGCTGGAGCGTGGGGGGGGCTGCTAATGAAAAACTGTTTTTT.

V is TRBV7-9 and J is TRBJ2-7; D gene unclear. V dropped 2 bases and J dropped 0 bases, with 11 bases sitting between them. This CDR3 region has 15 residues. The germline V gene has CDR1 SEHNR and CDR2 FQNEAQ (reference sequence). In DNA, the CDR3 is TGTGCCAGCAGCTTAACGCCATTGAGCTCCTACGAGCAGTACTTC. Amino acids: CASSLTPLSSYEQYF.

This rearrangement joins TRBV5-1 to TRBJ1-6; 8 bases are a match to TRBD1. Per the germline V gene, CDR1 is SGHRS and CDR2 is YFSETQ. The V gene end was trimmed by 0 bases and the J gene end by 7 bases; junction bases not matched to a gene: 6. The CDR3 has 16 residues. CDR3 coding DNA: TGCGCCAGCAGCTTGGTGCAGGGGGCGCAGAATTCACCCCTCCACTTT. Translation: CASSLVQGAQNSPLHF.

The chain is built from TRBV2 and TRBJ2-7; D is possibly TRBD1 (6 bases). The CDR3 runs to 14 residues. Germline V gives CDR1 SNHLY, CDR2 FYNNEI. V was clipped by 2 bases and J by 0 bases, with 8 bases between them. CDR3 nucleotide sequence: TGTGCCAGCAGTGAAATCAGGGGCTCCTACGAGCAGTACTTC. Encoded protein: CASSEIRGSYEQYF.

V and J are TRBV7-2 and TRBJ2-2, with TRBD2 matching over 14 bases. The V segment lost 5 bases and the J segment 2 bases; nucleotides outside the gene matches: 10. This CDR3 region has 19 residues. CDR1 SGHTA and CDR2 FQGNSA come from the germline V gene. For the CDR3, the DNA is TGTGCCAGCAGCAAAAAGGGACTAGCGGGGGCCCTTAACACCGGGGAGCTGTTTTTT. Residues: CASSKKGLAGALNTGELFF.

The chain links TRBV11-3 to TRBJ2-1; D is unclear. Germline-derived CDR1 and CDR2 are SGHNT and YENEEA. The CDR3 spans 13 residues. Trimming shortened V by 2 bases and J by 8 bases, and 10 bases separated the two germline ends. Here the CDR3 DNA reads TGTGCCAGCAGCTTACAGGCGTGGCATGAGCAGTTCTTC. This gives the protein CASSLQAWHEQFF.

This sequence joins TRBV6-1 and TRBJ1-6; a weak D match, TRBD1 (5 bases). The CDR3 loop spans 13 amino acids. Per germline, CDR1 MNHNS and CDR2 SASEGT. V gave up 5 bases and J gave up 5 bases, with 7 bases separating them. The chain's CDR3 is CASSSGNNSPLHF. As DNA, the CDR3 is TGTGCCAGCAGTTCAGGGAATAATTCACCCCTCCACTTT.

The chain uses TRBV4-3 and TRBJ1-5; D gene unclear. The CDR3 sequence is 13 residues long. CDR1 is LGHNA and CDR2 is YSLEER in the germline V gene. V lost 3 bases and J lost 8, with 11 bases in between. The CDR3 nucleotides are TGCGCCAGCAGCCAGGGAGTTTGGGAGCCCCAGCATTTT. This codes for CASSQGVWEPQHF.

This chain uses TRBV6-5 with TRBJ2-1, with D tentatively TRBD2 (6 bases). V was clipped by 5 bases and J by 9 bases, with 20 bases between them. The CDR3 contains 15 residues. Germline V gene data show CDR1 as MNHEY and CDR2 as SVGAGI. The CDR3 DNA is TGTGCCAGCAGTAACACCCTAGGAGGGGCATTTGAGCAGTTCTTC. Protein product: CASSNTLGGAFEQFF.

This clone was seen more than once but under ten times. The chain is built from TRBV7-2 and TRBJ2-5; D perhaps matches TRBD1 (5 bases). V was pared by 2 bases and J by 4 bases, with 11 bases between. The CDR3 spans 14 residues. CDR1 SGHTA and CDR2 FQGNSA come from the germline V gene. The CDR3 nucleotides are TGTGCCAGCAGCTTACAGGGTTTTAGAGAGACCCAGTACTTC. Protein: CASSLQGFRETQYF.

The rearrangement joins TRBV14 to TRBJ1-2; TRBD1 is a possible D gene (5 bases). This CDR3 contains 14 residues. Trimming stripped 3 bases from V and 0 bases from J, with 8 bases between. Germline loops: CDR1 SGHDN, CDR2 FVKESK. The CDR3 loop is CASSQGLANYGYTF. CDR3 nucleotides: TGTGCCAGCAGCCAGGGACTAGCTAACTATGGCTACACCTTC.

The rearrangement joins TRBV7-2 to TRBJ1-3, with a tentative D call TRBD1 (5 bases). CDR3 size: 13 residues. V lost 5 bases to trimming and J lost 4 bases, with 9 bases between them. From germline, CDR1 is SGHTA and CDR2 FQGNSA. The CDR3 loop reads CASSLQAGNTIYF. The CDR3 coding sequence is TGTGCCAGCAGCCTACAGGCGGGAAACACCATATATTTT.

This clone was counted a few times. This chain links TRBV7-6 with TRBJ1-2; unclear D gene. The CDR3 is 14 amino acids. Deletions cut 5 bases from V and 2 bases from J, with 12 bases between. Germline CDR1 is SGHVS and CDR2 is FNYEAQ. This chain's CDR3 is CASSHGVKNYGYTF. The CDR3 DNA reads TGTGCCAGCAGCCACGGGGTAAAGAACTATGGCTACACCTTC.

The V call is TRBV6-5, the J call TRBJ1-1; D may be TRBD1 (6 bases). The germline V gene has CDR1 MNHEY and CDR2 SVGAGI. V was pared by 5 bases and J by 5 bases, with 9 bases between. This CDR3 spans 12 amino acids. CDR3 sequence: CASSRGGTEAFF. The CDR3 DNA sequence: TGTGCCAGCAGTAGGGGGGGGACTGAAGCTTTCTTT.

V gene TRBV19 combines with J gene TRBJ1-3; TRBD1 matches 10 bases. This CDR3 has 14 amino acids. Germline V gives CDR1 LNHDA, CDR2 SQIVND (reference sequence). The V segment lost 9 bases and the J segment 5 bases; nucleotides outside the gene matches: 7. The CDR3 spells CASGDRGHRNTIYF. The CDR3 nucleotides are TGTGCCAGCGGAGACAGGGGGCATAGAAACACCATATATTTT. The full variable domain, completed using reference TRBV19 and TRBJ1-3, is DGGITQSPKYLFRKEGQNVTLSCEQNLNHDAMYWYRQDPGQGLRLIYYSQIVNDFQKGDIAEGYSVSREKKESFPLTVTSAQKNPTAFYLCASGDRGHRNTIYFGEGSWLTVV.

This chain links TRBV4-1 with TRBJ2-1; 7 bases line up with TRBD2. Unmatched junction bases numbered 3, after V lost 0 bases and J lost 7 bases. CDR3 length equals 14 residues. The germline V gene has CDR1 MGHRA and CDR2 YSYEKL. CDR3 protein: CASSQERTRNEQFF. CDR3 coding DNA: TGCGCCAGCAGCCAAGAGAGGACTAGGAATGAGCAGTTCTTC.

The chain uses TRBV19 and TRBJ1-2; tentative D call: TRBD1 (6 bases). Germline CDR1 is LNHDA and CDR2 is SQIVND (reference sequence). V was cut by 8 bases and J by 7 bases, with 17 bases left in between. CDR3 length: 13 residues. CDR3 loop: CASYLGGATGYTF. The CDR3 nucleotides are TGTGCCAGTTACCTGGGGGGGGCGACTGGCTACACCTTC.

This sequence joins TRBV5-1 and TRBJ1-1, with TRBD1 identical over 7 bases. The CDR3 is 14 amino acids. The germline V gene encodes CDR1 SGHRS and CDR2 YFSETQ. V was clipped by 0 bases and J by 4 bases; unmatched bases: 3. The CDR3 reads CASSLEGQITEAFF. CDR3 DNA sequence: TGCGCCAGCAGCTTGGAGGGACAGATCACTGAAGCTTTCTTT.

The V and J genes are TRBV30 and TRBJ1-2; TRBD1 aligns across 8 bases. V shed 2 bases, J shed 8 bases, and the junction held 7 bases outside the gene matches. CDR1 is GTSNPN, CDR2 SVGIG, per germline (reference sequence). The CDR3 spans 13 residues. DNA for the CDR3: TGTGCCTGGAGTCAGGGGGCGCAATCAGGCTACACCTTC. Translating gives CAWSQGAQSGYTF.

The chain carries TRBV19 and TRBJ2-7; D is uncertain. Trimming cost V 3 bases and J 2 bases, with 2 bases left between them. The CDR3 covers 11 residues. CDR1 and CDR2 from the germline V gene are LNHDA and SQIVND (reference sequence). In nucleotides, the CDR3 is TGTGCCAGTAGTATTACCTACGAGCAGTACTTC. Protein: CASSITYEQYF.

The chain employs TRBV5-1 and TRBJ2-3, with D perhaps TRBD2 (5 bases). V dropped 2 bases and J dropped 1 base, with 11 bases sitting between them. CDR3 length equals 15 residues. The germline CDR1 and CDR2 sequences are SGHRS and YFSETQ. The CDR3 sequence: CASSFGDGGTDTQYF. CDR3 coding DNA: TGCGCCAGCAGCTTTGGTGACGGGGGCACAGATACGCAGTATTTT.

CDR3: CATSRSRSGGKDGYTF. The CDR3 DNA sequence: TGTGCCACCAGCAGAAGTAGGTCAGGGGGTAAAGATGGCTACACCTTC. V usage is TRBV15 and J usage is TRBJ1-2; 7 nucleotides line up with TRBD1. Germline trimming cut 2 bases from V and 6 bases from J; bases unmatched to any gene: 12. CDR1 and CDR2 (germline): LNHNV, YYDKDF (reference sequence). CDR3 length: 16 residues.